A selection of T cell receptor beta chains follows, all from one sample in a study of T-cell memory formation after mild COVID-19. Each CDR3 protein gets one entry after TCRdb re-called the 5' RACE reads with MiXCR. The sample has roughly 280,000 distinct CDR3 sequences, 15% to 20% seen once. The sequenced material came from PBMCs or a T cell subset sorted from them (not recorded which). Source of these receptors: a man younger than 30 who had mild COVID-19 (a few samples of this study predate the infection). Cell type and time point are not known. CDR3s include the opening cysteine and the closing phenylalanine or tryptophan. A D gene is named only where the DNA matches it firmly. Size is stated for part of the rows, as once, few or many counts, or as a class when the clone is expanded.

j_call v_call d_call clone_size cdr3_nt cdr3_aa
TRBJ2-3 TRBV5-1 . . TGCGCCAGCAGCTTGGACGATCCAGATACGCAGTATTTT CASSLDDPDTQYF
TRBJ2-1 TRBV7-2 . . TGTGCCAGCAGCTTAGGGCTCCCGGCCAGTGAGCAGTTCTTC CASSLGLPASEQFF
TRBJ2-7 TRBV4-1 . . TGCGCCAGCAGCCATTTCCTCAGGACAGCCTCCTACGAGCAGTACTTC CASSHFLRTASYEQYF
TRBJ1-4 TRBV27 TRBD1 few TGTGCCAGCAGTTTGGGACAGGCTAATGAAAAACTGTTTTTT CASSLGQANEKLFF
TRBJ1-2 TRBV7-2 . . TGTGCCAGCAGCTTAGCGGGGTTTGTGGGCTATGGCTACACCTTC CASSLAGFVGYGYTF
TRBJ1-5 TRBV20-1 . . TGCAGTGCTAGTCTGGCAAGAAATCAGCCCCAGCATTTT CSASLARNQPQHF
TRBJ2-2 TRBV11-2 TRBD1 few TGTGCCAGCAGCTTCTGGGACAGGGGGAACACCGGGGAGCTGTTTTTT CASSFWDRGNTGELFF
TRBJ2-5 TRBV29-1 TRBD2 few TGCAGCGTATCCGGGACTAGCGGGGGTTGGGAGACCCAGTACTTC CSVSGTSGGWETQYF
TRBJ1-2 TRBV2 . few TGTGCCAGCGTAGAGGGAGCTAACTATGGCTACACCTTC CASVEGANYGYTF
TRBJ1-1 TRBV29-1 . few TGCAGCGTTGAAGATGGGGCAATGAGAAGGACTGAAGCTTTCTTT CSVEDGAMRRTEAFF
TRBJ1-1 TRBV11-3 TRBD1 . TGTGCCAGCAGCCAGAACCAACAGGGGAAAGCTTTCTTT CASSQNQQGKAFF
TRBJ2-3 TRBV7-9 . few TGTGCCAGCGCGCAGGGAAACACAGATACGCAGTATTTT CASAQGNTDTQYF
TRBJ2-7 TRBV7-2 TRBD2 . TGTGCCAGCAGCTCTCCGACTAGCGGGGCAGGAGGAAGATACGAGCAGTACTTC CASSSPTSGAGGRYEQYF
TRBJ2-7 TRBV7-9 . few TGTGCCAGCAGCACTAGGTCGAACGAGCAGTACTTC CASSTRSNEQYF
TRBJ1-4 TRBV11-1 . few TGTGCCAGCAGCTTAGGCCTACGGGGGCCTAATGAAAAACTGTTTTTT CASSLGLRGPNEKLFF
TRBJ1-4 TRBV18 TRBD1 . TGTGCCAGCTCACCACCGGTGGGACAGGGGCCTAATGAAAAACTGTTTTTT CASSPPVGQGPNEKLFF
TRBJ2-2 TRBV7-3 . few TGTGCCAGCAGGTCTAACAGGAACACCGGGGAGCTGTTTTTT CASRSNRNTGELFF
TRBJ1-2 TRBV6-6 . . TGTGCCAGTACGTACGAGGGGGGCGTCACAGCGAATGGCTACACCTTC CASTYEGGVTANGYTF
TRBJ2-2 TRBV6-5 . few TGTGCCAGCAGTTACGCCCTTGGGTTAGGGGAGCTGTTTTTT CASSYALGLGELFF
TRBJ2-7 TRBV6-6 . . TGTGCCAGCAGTTATTTGCGGAGCTCCTACGAGCAGTACTTC CASSYLRSSYEQYF
TRBJ2-1 TRBV12-3/TRBV12-4 TRBD2 few TGTGCCAGCAGGGACGGGGGGGCCATCAGAAATGAGCAGTTCTTC CASRDGGAIRNEQFF
TRBJ2-1 TRBV7-9 . . TGTGCCAGCAGCTCCAACCCTCGGGGCTACAATGAGCAGTTCTTC CASSSNPRGYNEQFF
TRBJ1-5 TRBV7-2 TRBD1 . TGTGCCAGCAGCTCCCACAGGGGAGAACAGCCCCAGCATTTT CASSSHRGEQPQHF
TRBJ1-2 TRBV19 TRBD1 few TGTGCCAGTAGTCGCGGGACAGTTGGCTACACCTTC CASSRGTVGYTF
TRBJ2-5 TRBV10-3 . . TGTGCCATCAGTGCGCTCGATGAAGAGACCCAGTACTTC CAISALDEETQYF
TRBJ2-3 TRBV29-1 . few TGCAGCGTTGAAGTGTCGCTCACAGATACGCAGTATTTT CSVEVSLTDTQYF
TRBJ2-7 TRBV7-2 . . TGTGCCAGCAGGACGGATGGGGAGCAGTACTTC CASRTDGEQYF
TRBJ1-1 TRBV6-5 . many TGTGCCAGCAGTTACGCCACTGAAGCTTTCTTT CASSYATEAFF
TRBJ2-2 TRBV20-1 . few TGCAGTGCTACACTTCCCAGAGGCACCGGGGAGCTGTTTTTT CSATLPRGTGELFF
TRBJ2-7 TRBV5-1 TRBD1 . TGCGCCAGCAGCGGAGGACAGGTCTACGAGCAGTACTTC CASSGGQVYEQYF
TRBJ1-5 TRBV12-3/TRBV12-4 . few TGTGCCAGCAGTTTACCTGGGGCCCAGCCCCAGCATTTT CASSLPGAQPQHF
TRBJ1-2 TRBV6-2/TRBV6-3 . few TGTGCCAGCAGTTTGGGACATCCCACTGGCTACACCTTC CASSLGHPTGYTF
TRBJ1-4 TRBV20-1 TRBD1 few TGCAGTGGAAGGGACAGTCTGAATGAAAAACTGTTTTTT CSGRDSLNEKLFF
TRBJ1-1 TRBV4-1 . many TGCGCCAGCAGGGGGATAACAGTGAACACTGAAGCTTTCTTT CASRGITVNTEAFF
TRBJ2-3 TRBV7-2 . once TGTGCCAGCAGCTTTCAGGGGGGTGATACGCAGTATTTT CASSFQGGDTQYF
TRBJ2-1 TRBV9 TRBD2 few TGTGCCAGCAGCCTCCGGGGGGGGCAGTACAATGAGCAGTTCTTC CASSLRGGQYNEQFF
TRBJ2-1 TRBV7-2 . . TGTGCCAGCACAGAGAGCTCCTACAATGAGCAGTTCTTC CASTESSYNEQFF
TRBJ2-6 TRBV20-1 TRBD1 . TGCAGTGCCCCTCGACAGGGGGCGCGGGCTGGGGCCAACGTCCTGACTTTC CSAPRQGARAGANVLTF
TRBJ2-7 TRBV4-2 . . TGTGCCAGCAGCCAAGGGGTAGCGGAATCTAGGTACGAGCAGTACTTC CASSQGVAESRYEQYF
TRBJ2-1 TRBV5-4 . . TGTGCCACCCAGCCCCTGCTATCCTACAATGAGCAGTTCTTC CATQPLLSYNEQFF
TRBJ2-3 TRBV20-1 . . TGCAGTGCTAGAACGCACAGCACAGATACGCAGTATTTT CSARTHSTDTQYF
TRBJ1-1 TRBV5-1 . . TGCGCCAGCAGTGATACACTGAACACTGAAGCTTTCTTT CASSDTLNTEAFF
TRBJ2-7 TRBV11-2 TRBD1 few TGTGCCAGCAGCTTAGGTCCCACAGGGGAATACGAGCAGTACTTC CASSLGPTGEYEQYF
TRBJ1-6 TRBV7-9 . . TGTGCCAGCAGCTTAGTGCGGGCCGCCTTGAATTCACCCCTCCACTTT CASSLVRAALNSPLHF
TRBJ1-6 TRBV9 . few TGTGCCAGCAGCGTAGGGGACGGTAATTCACCCCTCCACTTT CASSVGDGNSPLHF
TRBJ2-7 TRBV6-1 . few TGTGCCAGCAGTGCCCGACAGCCCTACCTCTCCTACGAGCAGTACTTC CASSARQPYLSYEQYF
TRBJ1-6 TRBV9 . few TGTGCCAGCAGCAACGATTCACCCCTCCACTTT CASSNDSPLHF
TRBJ2-7 TRBV6-2/TRBV6-3 . . TGTGCCAGCAGCCGGACGGGCTACGAGCAGTACTTC CASSRTGYEQYF
TRBJ2-4 TRBV12-3/TRBV12-4 . many TGTGCCAGCAGGGACTTCTCCTACTCCTCCGGAAACATTCAGTACTTC CASRDFSYSSGNIQYF
TRBJ2-1 TRBV20-1 TRBD2 few TGCAGTGCTAGTGTAGCGGGGGGCTACTACAATGAGCAGTTCTTC CSASVAGGYYNEQFF
TRBJ2-1 TRBV20-1 . few TGCAGTGCTAGTCCCAGGAGCTACAATGAGCAGTTCTTC CSASPRSYNEQFF
TRBJ1-2 TRBV28 . . TGTGCCAGCAGTTTCGGTCCGGGCAGCTATGGCTACACCTTC CASSFGPGSYGYTF
TRBJ2-7 TRBV7-9 . . TGTGCCAGCAGCTTATCACGAGTTGGCGAGCAGTACTTC CASSLSRVGEQYF